This TCR beta chain was documented in a study of control samples from healthy donors and cancer patients. Repertoires were generated with immunoSEQ multiplex PCR, while TCRdb's copy carries only in-frame clones and drops some. This table has 130,000 or so clones, about 90% appearing once. This CDR3 is built from 15 residues. CDR1 MNHNS and CDR2 SASEGT come from the germline V gene. The V gene lost 2 bases and the J gene lost 5 bases, with 12 bases spanning the gap. Input material: blood. The J gene is TRBJ1-4, the V gene TRBV6-1; D is possibly TRBD1 (5 bases). The TCR originated in a man aged 18 to 29 in good health. CDR3 DNA sequence: TGTGCCAGCAGTGAACCGGGGGGGGTCAATGAAAAACTGTTTTTT. As protein: CASSEPGGVNEKLFF.